This T cell receptor (beta chain) was recovered during a study of glioma-infiltrating T cells after dendritic cell vaccination. Overall study: Patients had newly diagnosed or recurrent glioblastoma and received dendritic cell vaccines.

Amplification used 60 V beta primers and 13 J beta primers. The method was immunoSEQ multiplex PCR; TCRdb's version includes in-frame clones alone and lacks a portion of them. Of around 25,000 clones listed, about 90% are singletons. Time point here: after dendritic cell vaccination, including at tumor progression/relapse. Isocitrate dehydrogenase mutation was absent in all glioblastoma patients. CDR1 KGHSH and CDR2 LQKENI come from the germline V gene. The CDR3 covers 15 residues. V was pared by 4 bases and J by 2 bases, with 2 bases of the junction left unmatched. This clonotype originated in a human donor with glioblastoma. Material: blood, obtained after dendritic cell vaccination. The rearrangement joins TRBV18 to TRBJ2-2, with 9 nucleotides matching TRBD2. CDR3 sequence reads: CASSRLADNTGELFF. The CDR3 DNA reads TGTGCCAGCTCACGACTAGCGGACAACACCGGGGAGCTGTTTTTT.